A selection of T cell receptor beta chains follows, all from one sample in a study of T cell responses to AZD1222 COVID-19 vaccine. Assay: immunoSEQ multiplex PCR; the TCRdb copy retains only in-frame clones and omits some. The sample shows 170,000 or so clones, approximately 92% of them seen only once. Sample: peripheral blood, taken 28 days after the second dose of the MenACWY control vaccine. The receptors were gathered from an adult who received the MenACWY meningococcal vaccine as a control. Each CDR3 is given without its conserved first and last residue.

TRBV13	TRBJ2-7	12	ASSFLGQGKEQY
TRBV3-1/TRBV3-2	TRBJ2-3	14	ASSPLTILGIDTQY
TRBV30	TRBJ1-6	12	AWRGSSYNSPLH
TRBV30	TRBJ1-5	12	AWSVMTGAQPQH
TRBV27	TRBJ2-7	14	ASRIQWTGFVGEQY
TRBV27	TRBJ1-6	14	ASSLKTGVSNSPLH
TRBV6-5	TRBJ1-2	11	ASVSPMNYGYT
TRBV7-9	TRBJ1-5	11	ASSPPGGQPQH
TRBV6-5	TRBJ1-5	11	ASRDSSNQPQH
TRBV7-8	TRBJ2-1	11	ASSLKGSTDPF
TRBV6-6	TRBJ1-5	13	ASSYTQGYNQPQH
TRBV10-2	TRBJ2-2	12	ASRDRGQTGELF
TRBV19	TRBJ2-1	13	ASSTQGGSYNEQF
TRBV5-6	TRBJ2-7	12	ASSPTGREDEQY
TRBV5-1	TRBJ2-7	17	ASSFLASGTSGGGDEQY
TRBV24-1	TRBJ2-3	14	ATSDLNRGSTDTQY
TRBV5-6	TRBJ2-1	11	ASTRQGGNEQF
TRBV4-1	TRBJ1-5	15	ASSQVFGSPGVQPQH
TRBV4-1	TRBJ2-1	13	ASSPGQGAEYEQF
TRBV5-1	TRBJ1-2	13	ASSPDRMVGYGYT
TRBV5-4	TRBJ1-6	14	ASSSRQNGGHSPLH
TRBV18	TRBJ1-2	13	ASSPGEDRVLGYT
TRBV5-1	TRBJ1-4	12	ASSLSGAGEKLF
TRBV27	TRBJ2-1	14	ASSSDSDSSYNEQF
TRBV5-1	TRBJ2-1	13	ATRREAGGPREQF
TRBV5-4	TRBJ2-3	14	ASSLGASGGLDQQY